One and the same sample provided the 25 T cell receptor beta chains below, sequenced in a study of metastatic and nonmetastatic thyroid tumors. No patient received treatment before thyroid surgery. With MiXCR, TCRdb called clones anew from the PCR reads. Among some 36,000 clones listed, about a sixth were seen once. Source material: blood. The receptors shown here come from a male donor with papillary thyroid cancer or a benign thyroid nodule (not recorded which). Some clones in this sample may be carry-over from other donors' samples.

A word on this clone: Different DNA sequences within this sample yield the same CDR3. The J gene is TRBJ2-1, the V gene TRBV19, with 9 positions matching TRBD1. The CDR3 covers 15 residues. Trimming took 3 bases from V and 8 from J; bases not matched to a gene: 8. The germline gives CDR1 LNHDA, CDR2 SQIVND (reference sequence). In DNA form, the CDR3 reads TGTGCCAGTAGTATTGGTGGACAGGGGTTTGATGAGCAGTTCTTC. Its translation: CASSIGGQGFDEQFF.

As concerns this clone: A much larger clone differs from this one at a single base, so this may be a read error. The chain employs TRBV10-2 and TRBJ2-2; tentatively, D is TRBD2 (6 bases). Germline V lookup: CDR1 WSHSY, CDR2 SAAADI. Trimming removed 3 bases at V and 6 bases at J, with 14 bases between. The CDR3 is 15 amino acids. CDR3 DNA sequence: TGCGCCAGCAGTGACTACGGACTAATGTCCGGGGAGCTGTTTTTT. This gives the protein CASSDYGLMSGELFF.

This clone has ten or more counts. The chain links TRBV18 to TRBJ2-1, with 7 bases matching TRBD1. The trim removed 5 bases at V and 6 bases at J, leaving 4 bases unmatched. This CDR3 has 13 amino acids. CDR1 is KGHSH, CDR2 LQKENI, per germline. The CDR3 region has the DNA TGTGCCAGCTCAGCAGACAGGGCCAATGAGCAGTTCTTC. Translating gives CASSADRANEQFF.

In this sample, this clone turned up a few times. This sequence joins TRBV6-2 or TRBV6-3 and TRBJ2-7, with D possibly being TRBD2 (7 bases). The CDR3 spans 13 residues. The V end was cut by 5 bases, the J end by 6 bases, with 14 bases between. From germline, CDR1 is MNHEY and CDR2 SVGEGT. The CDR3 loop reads CASSPGRGSEQYF. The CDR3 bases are TGTGCCAGCAGTCCAGGGAGGGGGAGCGAGCAGTACTTC.

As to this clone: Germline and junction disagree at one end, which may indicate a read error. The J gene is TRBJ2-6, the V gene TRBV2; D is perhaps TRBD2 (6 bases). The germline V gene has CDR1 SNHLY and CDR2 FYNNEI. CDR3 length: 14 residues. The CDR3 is CASSGGTGSNVLTF. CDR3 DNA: TGTGCCAGCAGTGGCGGGACTGGGTCCAACGTCCTTACTTTC.

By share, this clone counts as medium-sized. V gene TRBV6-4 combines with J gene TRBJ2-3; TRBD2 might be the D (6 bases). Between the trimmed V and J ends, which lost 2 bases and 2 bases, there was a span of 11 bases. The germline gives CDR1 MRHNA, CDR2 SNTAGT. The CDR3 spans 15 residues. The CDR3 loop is CASSDGDSNTDTQYF. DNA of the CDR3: TGTGCCAGCAGTGACGGGGACTCTAACACAGATACGCAGTATTTT.

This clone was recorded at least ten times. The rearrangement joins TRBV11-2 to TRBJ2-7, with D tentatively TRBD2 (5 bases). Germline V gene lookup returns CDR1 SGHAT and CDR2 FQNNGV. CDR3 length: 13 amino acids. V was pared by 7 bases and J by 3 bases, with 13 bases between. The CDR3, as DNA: TGTGCCAGCACGGAACTAGGTTTCTACGAGCAGTACTTC. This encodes CASTELGFYEQYF. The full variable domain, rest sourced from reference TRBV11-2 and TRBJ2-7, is EAGVAQSPRYKIIEKRQSVAFWCNPISGHATLYWYQQILGQGPKLLIQFQNNGVVDDSQLPKDRFSAERLKGVDSTLKIQPAKLEDSAVYLCASTELGFYEQYFGPGTRLTVT.

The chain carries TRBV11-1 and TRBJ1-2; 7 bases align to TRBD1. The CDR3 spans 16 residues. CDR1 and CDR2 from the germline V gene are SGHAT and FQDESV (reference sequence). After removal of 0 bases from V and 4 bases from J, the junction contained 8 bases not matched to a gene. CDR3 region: CASSLAGQTKAYGYTF. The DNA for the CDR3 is TGTGCCAGCAGCTTAGCGGGACAGACAAAAGCCTATGGCTACACCTTC. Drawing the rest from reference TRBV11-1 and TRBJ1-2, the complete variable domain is EAEVAQSPRYKITEKSQAVAFWCDPISGHATLYWYRQILGQGPELLVQFQDESVVDDSQLPKDRFSAERLKGVDSTLKIQPAELGDSAMYLCASSLAGQTKAYGYTFGSGTRLTVV.

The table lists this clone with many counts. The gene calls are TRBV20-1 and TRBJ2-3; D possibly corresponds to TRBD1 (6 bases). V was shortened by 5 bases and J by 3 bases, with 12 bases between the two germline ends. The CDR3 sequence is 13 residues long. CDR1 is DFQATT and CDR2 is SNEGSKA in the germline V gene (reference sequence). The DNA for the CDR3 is TGCAGTGCTTGGACAGCGAAAACAGATACGCAGTATTTT. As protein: CSAWTAKTDTQYF.

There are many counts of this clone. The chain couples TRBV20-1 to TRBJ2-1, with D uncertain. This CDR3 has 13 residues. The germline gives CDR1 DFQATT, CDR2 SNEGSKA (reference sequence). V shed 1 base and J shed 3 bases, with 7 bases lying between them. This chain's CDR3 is CSARGANYNEQFF. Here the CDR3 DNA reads TGCAGTGCTAGAGGAGCTAACTACAATGAGCAGTTCTTC.

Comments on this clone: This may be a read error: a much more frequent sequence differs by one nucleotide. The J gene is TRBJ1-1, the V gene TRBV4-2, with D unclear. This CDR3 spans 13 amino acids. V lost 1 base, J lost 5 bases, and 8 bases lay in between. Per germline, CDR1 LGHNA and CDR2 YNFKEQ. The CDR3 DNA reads TGTGCCAGCAGCCAAGTAACCCGGACTGAAGCTTTCTTT. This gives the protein CASSQVTRTEAFF.

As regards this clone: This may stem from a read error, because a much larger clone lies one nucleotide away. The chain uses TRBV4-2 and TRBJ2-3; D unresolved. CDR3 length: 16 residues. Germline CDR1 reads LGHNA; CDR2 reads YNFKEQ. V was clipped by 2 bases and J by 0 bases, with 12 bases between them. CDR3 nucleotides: TGTGCCAGCAGCCAAAAAATGCTGGATAGCACAGATACGCAGTATTTT. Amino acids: CASSQKMLDSTDTQYF.

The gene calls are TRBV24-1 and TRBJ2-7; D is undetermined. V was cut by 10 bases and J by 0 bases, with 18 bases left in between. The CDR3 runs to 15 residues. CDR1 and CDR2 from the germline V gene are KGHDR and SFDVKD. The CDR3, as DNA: TGTGCCACTCGACCGGGCGTGAGTAGCTCCTACGAGCAGTACTTC. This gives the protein CATRPGVSSSYEQYF.

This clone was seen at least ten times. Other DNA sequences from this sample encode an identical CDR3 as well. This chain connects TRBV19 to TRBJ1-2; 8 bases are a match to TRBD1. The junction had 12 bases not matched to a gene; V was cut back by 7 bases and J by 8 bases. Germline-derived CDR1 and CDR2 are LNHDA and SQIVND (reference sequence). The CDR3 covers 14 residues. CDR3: CASMGTGVVRGYTF. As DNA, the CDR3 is TGTGCCAGTATGGGGACAGGCGTAGTCCGGGGCTACACCTTC.

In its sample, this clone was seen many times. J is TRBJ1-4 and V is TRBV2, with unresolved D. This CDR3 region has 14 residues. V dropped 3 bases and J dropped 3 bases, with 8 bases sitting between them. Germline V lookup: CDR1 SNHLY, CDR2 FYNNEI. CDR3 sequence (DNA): TGTGCCAGCAGTGAGGGGAGCGCTAATGAAAAACTGTTTTTT. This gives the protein CASSEGSANEKLFF.

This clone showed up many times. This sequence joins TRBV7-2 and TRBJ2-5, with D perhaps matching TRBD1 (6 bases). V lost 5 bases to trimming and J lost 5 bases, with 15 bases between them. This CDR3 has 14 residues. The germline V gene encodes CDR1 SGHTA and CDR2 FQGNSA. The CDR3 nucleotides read TGTGCCAGCAGCCATCCCGACAGGCGGGAGACCCAGTACTTC. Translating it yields CASSHPDRRETQYF.

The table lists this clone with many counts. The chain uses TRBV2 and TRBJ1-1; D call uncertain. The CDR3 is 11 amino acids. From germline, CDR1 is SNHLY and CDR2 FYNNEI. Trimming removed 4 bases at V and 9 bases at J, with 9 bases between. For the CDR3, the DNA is TGTGCCAGCAGTGGTACGGGGAAAGCTTTCTTT. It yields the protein CASSGTGKAFF.

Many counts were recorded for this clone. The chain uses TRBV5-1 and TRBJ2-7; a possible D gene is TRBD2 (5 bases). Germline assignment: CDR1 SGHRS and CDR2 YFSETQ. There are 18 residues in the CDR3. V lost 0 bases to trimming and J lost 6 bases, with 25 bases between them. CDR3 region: CASSLALGSGVTTTEQYF. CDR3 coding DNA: TGCGCCAGCAGCTTGGCCCTAGGGTCTGGGGTGACTACTACCGAGCAGTACTTC.

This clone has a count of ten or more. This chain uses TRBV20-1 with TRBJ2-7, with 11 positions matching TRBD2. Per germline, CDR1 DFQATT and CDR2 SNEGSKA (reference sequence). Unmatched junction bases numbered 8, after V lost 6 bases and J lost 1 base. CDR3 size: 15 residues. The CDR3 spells CSALQLAGVSYEQYF. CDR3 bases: TGCAGTGCCTTACAACTAGCGGGAGTATCCTACGAGCAGTACTTC.

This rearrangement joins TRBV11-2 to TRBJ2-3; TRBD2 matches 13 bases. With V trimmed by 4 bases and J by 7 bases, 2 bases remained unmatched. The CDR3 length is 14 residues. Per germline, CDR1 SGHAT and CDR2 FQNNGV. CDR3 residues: CASSYGTSGNTQYF. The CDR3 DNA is TGTGCCAGCAGCTATGGGACTAGCGGGAATACGCAGTATTTT.

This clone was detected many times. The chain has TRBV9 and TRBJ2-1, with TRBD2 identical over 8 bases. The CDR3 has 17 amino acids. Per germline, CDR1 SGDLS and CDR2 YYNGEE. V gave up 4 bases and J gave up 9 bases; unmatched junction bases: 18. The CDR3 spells CASSPYAGGRWTSEQFF. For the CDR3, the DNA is TGTGCCAGCAGCCCCTACGCGGGAGGAAGGTGGACGAGTGAGCAGTTCTTC.

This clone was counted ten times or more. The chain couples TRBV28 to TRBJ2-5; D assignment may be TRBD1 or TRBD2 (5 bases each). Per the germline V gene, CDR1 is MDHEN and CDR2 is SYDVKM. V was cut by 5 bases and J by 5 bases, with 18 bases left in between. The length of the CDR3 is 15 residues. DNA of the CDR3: TGTGCCAGCAGTCCGCAAACAGGAGGAAAGGAGACCCAGTACTTC. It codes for CASSPQTGGKETQYF.

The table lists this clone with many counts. The CDR3 loop is CASSQVLAGGYEQYF. CDR3 nucleotides: TGTGCCAGCAGCCAAGTGCTAGCGGGGGGTTACGAGCAGTACTTC. The V and J genes are TRBV3-1 and TRBJ2-7, with 11 bases lining up with TRBD2. This CDR3 contains 15 residues. The trim removed 1 base at V and 4 bases at J, leaving 3 bases unmatched. Germline-derived CDR1 and CDR2 are LGHDT and YNNKEL (reference sequence).

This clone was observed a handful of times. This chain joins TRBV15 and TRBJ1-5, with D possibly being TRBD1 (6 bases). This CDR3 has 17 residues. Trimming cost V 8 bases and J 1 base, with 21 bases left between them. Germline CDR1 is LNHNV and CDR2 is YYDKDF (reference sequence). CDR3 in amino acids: CATAQGDMAPSNQPQHF. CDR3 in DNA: TGTGCCACCGCACAGGGTGATATGGCTCCGAGCAATCAGCCCCAGCATTTT.

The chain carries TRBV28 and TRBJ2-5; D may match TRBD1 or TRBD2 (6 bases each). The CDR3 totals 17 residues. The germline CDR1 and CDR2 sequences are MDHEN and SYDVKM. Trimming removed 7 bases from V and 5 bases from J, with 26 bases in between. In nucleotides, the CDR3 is TGTGCCAGCACCTACTTGTACGGGCGGGACCAGGGGGAGACCCAGTACTTC. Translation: CASTYLYGRDQGETQYF.